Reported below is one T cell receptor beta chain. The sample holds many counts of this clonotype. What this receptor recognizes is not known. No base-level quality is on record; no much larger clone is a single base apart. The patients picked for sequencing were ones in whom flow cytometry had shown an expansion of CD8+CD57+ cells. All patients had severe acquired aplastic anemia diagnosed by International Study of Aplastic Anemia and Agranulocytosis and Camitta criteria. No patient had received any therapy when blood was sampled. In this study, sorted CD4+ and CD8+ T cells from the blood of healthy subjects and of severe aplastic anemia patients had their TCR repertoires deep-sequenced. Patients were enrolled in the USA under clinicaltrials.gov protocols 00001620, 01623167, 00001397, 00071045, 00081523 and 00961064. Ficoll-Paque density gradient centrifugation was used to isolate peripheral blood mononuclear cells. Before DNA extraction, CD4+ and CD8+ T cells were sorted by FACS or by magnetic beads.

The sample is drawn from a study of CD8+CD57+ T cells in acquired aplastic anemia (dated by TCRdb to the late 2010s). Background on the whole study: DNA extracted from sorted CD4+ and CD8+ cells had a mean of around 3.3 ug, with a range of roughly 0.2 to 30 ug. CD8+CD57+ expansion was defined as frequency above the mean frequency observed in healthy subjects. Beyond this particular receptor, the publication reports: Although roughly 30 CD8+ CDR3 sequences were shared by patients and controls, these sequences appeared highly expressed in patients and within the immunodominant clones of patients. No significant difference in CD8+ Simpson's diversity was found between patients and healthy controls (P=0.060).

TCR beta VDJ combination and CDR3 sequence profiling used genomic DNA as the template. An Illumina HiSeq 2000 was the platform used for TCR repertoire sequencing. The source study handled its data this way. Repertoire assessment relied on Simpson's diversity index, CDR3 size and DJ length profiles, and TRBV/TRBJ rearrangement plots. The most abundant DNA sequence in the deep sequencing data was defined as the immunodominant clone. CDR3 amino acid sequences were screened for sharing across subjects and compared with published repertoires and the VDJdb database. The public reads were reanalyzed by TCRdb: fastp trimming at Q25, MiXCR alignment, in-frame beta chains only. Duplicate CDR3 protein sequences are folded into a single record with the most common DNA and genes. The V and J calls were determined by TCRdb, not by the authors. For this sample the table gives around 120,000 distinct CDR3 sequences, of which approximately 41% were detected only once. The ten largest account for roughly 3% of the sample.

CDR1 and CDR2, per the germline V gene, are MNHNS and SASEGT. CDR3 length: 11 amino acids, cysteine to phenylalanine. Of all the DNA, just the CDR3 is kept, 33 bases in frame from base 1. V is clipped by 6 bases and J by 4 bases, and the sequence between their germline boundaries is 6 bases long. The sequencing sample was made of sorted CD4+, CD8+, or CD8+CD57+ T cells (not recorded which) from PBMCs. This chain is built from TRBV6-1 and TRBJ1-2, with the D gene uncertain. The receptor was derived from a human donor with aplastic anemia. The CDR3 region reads CASRGGYGYTF. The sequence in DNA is TGTGCCAGCAGGGGTGGCTATGGCTACACCTTC.